This T cell receptor beta chain derives from a study of T cell responses to AZD1222 COVID-19 vaccine. Overall study results and limits: There were mostly white British donors and more females than males, and clonal diversity was possibly underestimated.

CDR1 is MDHEN, CDR2 SYDVKM, per germline. This CDR3 comprises 15 residues. V lost 5 bases to trimming and J lost 7 bases; unmatched junction nucleotides: 8. Clones were sequenced by immunoSEQ multiplex PCR, and TCRdb holds only the in-frame ones, with some missing. The top ten hold approximately 5.4% of the sample, which has under 150,000 clones, 93% seen once. About this clone itself: What it recognizes is unknown.

The specimen comprised peripheral blood, sampled on day 0 of AZD1222 vaccination. The chain combines TRBV28 with TRBJ1-4; TRBD1 agrees at 9 bases. The origin of this receptor is an adult in good health. The CDR3 reads CASSLQGQGAEKLFF. The CDR3 nucleotides read TGTGCCAGCAGTCTACAGGGACAGGGTGCTGAAAAACTGTTTTTT.